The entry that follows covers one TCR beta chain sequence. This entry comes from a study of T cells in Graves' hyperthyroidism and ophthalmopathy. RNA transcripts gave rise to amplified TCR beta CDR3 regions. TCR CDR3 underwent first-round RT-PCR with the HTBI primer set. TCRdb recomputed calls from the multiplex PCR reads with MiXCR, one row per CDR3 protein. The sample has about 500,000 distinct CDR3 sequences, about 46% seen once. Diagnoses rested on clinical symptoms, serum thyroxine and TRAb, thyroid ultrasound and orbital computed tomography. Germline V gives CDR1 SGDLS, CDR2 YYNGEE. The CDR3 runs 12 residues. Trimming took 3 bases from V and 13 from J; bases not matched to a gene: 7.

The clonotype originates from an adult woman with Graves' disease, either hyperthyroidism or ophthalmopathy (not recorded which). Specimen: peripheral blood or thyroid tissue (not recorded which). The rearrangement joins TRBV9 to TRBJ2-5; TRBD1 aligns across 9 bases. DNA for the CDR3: TGTGCCAGCAGCGAAGTACCGGGACAGGGGTACTTC. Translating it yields CASSEVPGQGYF.